The 6 T cell receptor beta chains below all came from one sample that was sequenced in a study of neoadjuvant nivolumab and ipilimumab in lung cancer (dated by TCRdb to the early 2020s). What the time point label conveys for this sample: at surgical resection after neoadjuvant nivolumab +/- ipilimumab. The receptor library was made with the immunoSEQ multiplex PCR assay. Held by TCRdb, this immuneACCESS table contains in-frame sequences only and omits some clones. Under half of the omission traces to an unresolved V gene where checked; the cause of the rest is unknown. The table for this sample lists over 25,000 clones; about 75% of them were counted only once. Over 15% of the sample rests with the top ten. Here the sequenced sample was tumor tissue, taken after neoadjuvant nivolumab, alone or with ipilimumab, at or shortly before surgery. These receptors were taken from an adult with non-small cell lung cancer.

The chain combines TRBV5-1 with TRBJ2-1; D gene uncertain. Germline V CDR1 and CDR2: SGHRS, YFSETQ. CDR3 size: 15 residues. V lost 0 bases and J 7 bases, leaving 14 bases between the germline ends. The CDR3 region is CASSLGHTRGNEQFF. The CDR3 DNA is TGCGCCAGCAGCTTGGGTCACACTCGAGGTAATGAGCAGTTCTTC.

The V and J genes are TRBV5-4 and TRBJ2-3, with TRBD1 matching over 8 bases. The CDR3 covers 17 residues. The germline gives CDR1 SGHNT, CDR2 YYREEE (reference sequence). V dropped 0 bases and J dropped 2; count of bases not matched to a gene: 8. DNA of the CDR3: TGTGCCAGCAGCTTGGCTAGGACAGGGCCTTCCACAGATACGCAGTATTTT. It codes for CASSLARTGPSTDTQYF.

The chain links TRBV18 to TRBJ1-5; weak D call: TRBD1 (5 bases). CDR3 length: 13 residues. The germline V gene has CDR1 KGHSH and CDR2 LQKENI. The germline V and J ends were trimmed by 5 bases and 2 bases, with 7 bases remaining between them. CDR3: CASSRGRNQPQHF. The CDR3 DNA reads as TGTGCCAGCTCAAGGGGTCGCAATCAGCCCCAGCATTTT.

V is TRBV6-5 and J is TRBJ2-7, with TRBD1 matching over 10 bases. The CDR3 consists of 15 residues. Germline loops: CDR1 MNHEY, CDR2 SVGAGI. Germline trimming cut 6 bases from V and 3 bases from J; bases unmatched to any gene: 8. The CDR3: CASRPGTGEFYEQYF. Here the CDR3 DNA reads TGTGCCAGCAGACCCGGGACAGGGGAATTCTACGAGCAGTACTTC.

There are a few counts of this clone. The V call is TRBV6-6, the J call TRBJ2-7; D is possibly TRBD1 (5 bases). CDR3 length: 14 residues. Looked up from germline, CDR1 is MNHNY and CDR2 is SVGAGI (reference sequence). With 0 bases removed from V and 3 bases from J, the gap between germline ends came to 9 bases. In DNA, the CDR3 is TGTGCCAGCAGTTACTCAGACAGTGACTACGAGCAGTACTTC. This codes for CASSYSDSDYEQYF.

The chain uses TRBV5-1 and TRBJ2-2; 8 bases map to TRBD2. The V segment lost 1 base and the J segment 0 bases; nucleotides outside the gene matches: 8. CDR3 size: 18 residues. The germline gives CDR1 SGHRS, CDR2 YFSETQ. CDR3 residues: CASSLRPSGSSNTGELFF. The CDR3 DNA follows: TGCGCCAGCAGCTTGAGGCCTAGCGGGTCTTCGAACACCGGGGAGCTGTTTTTT.